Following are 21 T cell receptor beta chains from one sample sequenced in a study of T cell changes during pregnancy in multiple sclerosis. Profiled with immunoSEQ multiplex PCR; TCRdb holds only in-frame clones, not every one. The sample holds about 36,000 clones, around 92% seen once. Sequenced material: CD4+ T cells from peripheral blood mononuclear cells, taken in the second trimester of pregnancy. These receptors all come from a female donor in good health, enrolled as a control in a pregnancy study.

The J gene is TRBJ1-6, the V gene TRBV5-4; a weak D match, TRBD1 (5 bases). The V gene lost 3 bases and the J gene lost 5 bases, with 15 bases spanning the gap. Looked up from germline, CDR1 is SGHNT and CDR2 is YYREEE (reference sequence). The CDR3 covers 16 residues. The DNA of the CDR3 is TGTGCCAGCAGCTGGGGCGGAGTTTTGAATAATTCACCCCTCCACTTT. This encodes CASSWGGVLNNSPLHF.

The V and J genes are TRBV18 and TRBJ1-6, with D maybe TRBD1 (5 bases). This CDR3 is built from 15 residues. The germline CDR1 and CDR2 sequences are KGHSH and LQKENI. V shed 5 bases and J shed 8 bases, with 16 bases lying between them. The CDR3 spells CASSLMGDLDSPLHF. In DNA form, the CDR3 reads TGTGCCAGCTCATTGATGGGGGACTTAGATTCACCCCTCCACTTT.

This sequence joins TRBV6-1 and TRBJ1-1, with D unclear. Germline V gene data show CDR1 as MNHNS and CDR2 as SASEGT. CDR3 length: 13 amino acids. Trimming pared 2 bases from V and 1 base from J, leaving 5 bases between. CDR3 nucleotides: TGTGCCAGCAGTGAACTAAGGAACACTGAAGCTTTCTTT. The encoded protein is CASSELRNTEAFF.

CDR3: CASSPGLAPGDTQYF. The CDR3 DNA is TGTGCCAGCAGCCCGGGACTAGCTCCGGGGGATACGCAGTATTTT. The chain is built from TRBV9 and TRBJ2-3; 9 bases are a match to TRBD2. V dropped 4 bases and J dropped 6; count of bases not matched to a gene: 9. From germline, CDR1 is SGDLS and CDR2 YYNGEE. The CDR3 runs to 15 residues.

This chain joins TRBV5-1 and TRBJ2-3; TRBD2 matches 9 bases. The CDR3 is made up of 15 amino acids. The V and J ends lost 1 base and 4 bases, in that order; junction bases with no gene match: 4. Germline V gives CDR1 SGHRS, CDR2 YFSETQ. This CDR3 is CASSLRSGGPDTQYF. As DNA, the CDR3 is TGCGCCAGCAGCTTGCGAAGCGGGGGGCCAGATACGCAGTATTTT.

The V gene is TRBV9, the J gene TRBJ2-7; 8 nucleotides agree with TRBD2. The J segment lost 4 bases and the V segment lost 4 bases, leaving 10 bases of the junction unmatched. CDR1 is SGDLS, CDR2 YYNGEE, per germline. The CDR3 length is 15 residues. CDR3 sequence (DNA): TGTGCCAGCAGCACACAAGCGGGAGCCGGGTACGAGCAGTACTTC. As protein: CASSTQAGAGYEQYF.

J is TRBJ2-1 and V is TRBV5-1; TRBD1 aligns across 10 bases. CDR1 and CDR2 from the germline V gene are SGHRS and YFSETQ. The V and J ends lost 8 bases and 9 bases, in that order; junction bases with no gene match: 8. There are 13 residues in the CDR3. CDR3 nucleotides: TGCGCCAGTGAAATGACAGGGGGCTTTGAGCAGTTCTTC. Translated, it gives CASEMTGGFEQFF.

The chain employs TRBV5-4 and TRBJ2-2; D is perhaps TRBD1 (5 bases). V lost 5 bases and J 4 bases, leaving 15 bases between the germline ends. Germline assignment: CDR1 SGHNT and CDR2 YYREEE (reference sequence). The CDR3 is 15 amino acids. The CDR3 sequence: CASSTQTVFTGELFF. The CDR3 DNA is TGTGCCAGCAGTACTCAGACAGTGTTCACCGGGGAGCTGTTTTTT.

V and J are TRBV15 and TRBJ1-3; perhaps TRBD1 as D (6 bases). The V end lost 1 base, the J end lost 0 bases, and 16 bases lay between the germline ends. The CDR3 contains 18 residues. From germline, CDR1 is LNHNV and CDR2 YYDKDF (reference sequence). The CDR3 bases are TGTGCCACCAGCAGAGTTCGGCGGGTAGGGGGCTCTGGAAACACCATATATTTT. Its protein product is CATSRVRRVGGSGNTIYF.

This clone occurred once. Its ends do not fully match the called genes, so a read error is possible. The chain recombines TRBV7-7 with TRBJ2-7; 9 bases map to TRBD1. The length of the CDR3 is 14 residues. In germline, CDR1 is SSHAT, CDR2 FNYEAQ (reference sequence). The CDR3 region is CASSQGQGSYEQYF. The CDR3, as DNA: TGTGCTAGCAGCCAGGGACAGGGCTCCTACGAGCAGTACTTC.

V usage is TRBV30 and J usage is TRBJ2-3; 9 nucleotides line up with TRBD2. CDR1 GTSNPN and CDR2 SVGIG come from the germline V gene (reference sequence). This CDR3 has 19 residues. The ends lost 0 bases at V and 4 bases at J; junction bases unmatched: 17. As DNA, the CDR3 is TGTGCCTGGAGTGTACGTAGGGCGGGGGGGCCTAAGATCCCAGATACGCAGTATTTT. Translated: CAWSVRRAGGPKIPDTQYF.

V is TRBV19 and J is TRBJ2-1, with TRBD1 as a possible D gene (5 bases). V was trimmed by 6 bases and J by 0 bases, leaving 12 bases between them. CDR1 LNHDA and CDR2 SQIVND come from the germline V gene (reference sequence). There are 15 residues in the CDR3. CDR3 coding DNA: TGTGCCAGTAGGGGGCGGCGGAGCTCCTACAATGAGCAGTTCTTC. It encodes CASRGRRSSYNEQFF.

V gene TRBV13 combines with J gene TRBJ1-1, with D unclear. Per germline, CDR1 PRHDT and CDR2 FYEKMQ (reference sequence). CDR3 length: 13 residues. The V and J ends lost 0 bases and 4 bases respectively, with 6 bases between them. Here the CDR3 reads CASSLGLVTEAFF. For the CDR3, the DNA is TGTGCCAGCAGCTTAGGCCTCGTCACTGAAGCTTTCTTT.

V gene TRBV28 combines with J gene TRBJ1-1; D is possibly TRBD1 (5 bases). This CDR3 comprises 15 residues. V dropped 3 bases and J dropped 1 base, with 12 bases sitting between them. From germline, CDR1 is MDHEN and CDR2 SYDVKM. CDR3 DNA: TGTGCCAGCAGTTTGCCGGGGACTTCGAACACTGAAGCTTTCTTT. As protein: CASSLPGTSNTEAFF.

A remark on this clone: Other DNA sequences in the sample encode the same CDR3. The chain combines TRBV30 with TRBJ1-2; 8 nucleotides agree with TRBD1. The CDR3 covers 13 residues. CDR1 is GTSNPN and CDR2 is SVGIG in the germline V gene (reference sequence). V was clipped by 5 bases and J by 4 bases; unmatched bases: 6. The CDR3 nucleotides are TGTGCCTGGTCCAGGGACAGGCCCTATGGCTACACCTTC. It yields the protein CAWSRDRPYGYTF.

CDR3 bases: TGCAGTGCTAGAGTAGCGGGCATGGAGTTCTTC. This codes for CSARVAGMEFF. V is TRBV20-1 and J is TRBJ2-1, with 7 nucleotides matching TRBD2. Germline V gene lookup returns CDR1 DFQATT and CDR2 SNEGSKA (reference sequence). CDR3 length equals 11 residues. The V gene end was trimmed by 1 base and the J gene end by 14 bases; junction bases not matched to a gene: 5.

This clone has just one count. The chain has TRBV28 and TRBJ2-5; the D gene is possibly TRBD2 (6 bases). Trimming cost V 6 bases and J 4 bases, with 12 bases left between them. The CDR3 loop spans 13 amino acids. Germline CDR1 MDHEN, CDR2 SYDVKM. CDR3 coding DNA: TGTGCCAGCAGCCTTGTGGGGGGAGAGACCCAGTACTTC. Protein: CASSLVGGETQYF.

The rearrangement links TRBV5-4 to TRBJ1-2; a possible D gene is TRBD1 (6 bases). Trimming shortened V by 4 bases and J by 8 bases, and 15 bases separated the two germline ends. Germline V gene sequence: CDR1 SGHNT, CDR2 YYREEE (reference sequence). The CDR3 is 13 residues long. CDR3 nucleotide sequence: TGTGCCAGCAGCCTAACAGGGCGGGAGGGCTACACCTTC. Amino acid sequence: CASSLTGREGYTF.

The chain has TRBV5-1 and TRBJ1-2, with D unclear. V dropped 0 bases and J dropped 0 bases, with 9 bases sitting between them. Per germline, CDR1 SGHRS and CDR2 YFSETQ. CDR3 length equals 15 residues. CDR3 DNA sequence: TGCGCCAGCAGCTTGGTCTCGCAGGCTAACTATGGCTACACCTTC. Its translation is CASSLVSQANYGYTF.

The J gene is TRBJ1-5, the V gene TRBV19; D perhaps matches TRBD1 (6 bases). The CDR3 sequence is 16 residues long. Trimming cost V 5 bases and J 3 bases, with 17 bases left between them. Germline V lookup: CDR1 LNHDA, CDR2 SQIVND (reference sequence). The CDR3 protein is CASSWGGPGVNQPQHF. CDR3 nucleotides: TGTGCCAGTAGTTGGGGGGGCCCTGGGGTCAATCAGCCCCAGCATTTT.

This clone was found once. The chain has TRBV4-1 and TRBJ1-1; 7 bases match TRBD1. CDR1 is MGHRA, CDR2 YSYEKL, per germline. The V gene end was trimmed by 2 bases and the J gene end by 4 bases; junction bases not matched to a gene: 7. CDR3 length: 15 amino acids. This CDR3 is CASSQKEAGGTEAFF. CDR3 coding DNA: TGCGCCAGCAGCCAAAAAGAGGCAGGGGGCACTGAAGCTTTCTTT.